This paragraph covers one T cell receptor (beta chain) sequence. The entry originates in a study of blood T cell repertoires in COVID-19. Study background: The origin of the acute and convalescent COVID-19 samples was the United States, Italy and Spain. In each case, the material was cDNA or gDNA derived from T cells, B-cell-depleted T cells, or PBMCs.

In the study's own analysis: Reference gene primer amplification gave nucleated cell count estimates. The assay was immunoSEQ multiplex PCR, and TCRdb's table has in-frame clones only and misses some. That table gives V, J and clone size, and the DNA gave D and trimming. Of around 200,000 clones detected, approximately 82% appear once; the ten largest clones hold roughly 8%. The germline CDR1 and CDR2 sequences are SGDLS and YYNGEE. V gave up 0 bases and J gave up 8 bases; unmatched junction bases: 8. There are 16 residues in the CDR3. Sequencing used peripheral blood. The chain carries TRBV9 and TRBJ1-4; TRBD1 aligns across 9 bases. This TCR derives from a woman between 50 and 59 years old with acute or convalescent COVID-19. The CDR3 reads CASSVAPTGGDEKLFF. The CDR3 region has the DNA TGTGCCAGCAGCGTAGCCCCAACAGGGGGCGACGAAAAACTGTTTTTT.